The 8 T cell receptor beta chains in this list originate from one sample, sequenced in a study of post-analysis software for immune sequencing data. The study, taken as a whole, reports: Controls showed lower frequencies than patients for 4 or 5 TRBV segments, and TRBV5-6, TRBV5-1 and TRBV20-1 were among these.

Their antigens remain unidentified. Built from TCR beta cDNA, the libraries had unique molecular identifiers in them. In TCRdb, the PCR reads were re-called with MiXCR into one record per CDR3 protein. This table has about 540,000 distinct CDR3 sequences, approximately 31% appearing once. The specimen was blood. These receptors originate from a girl younger than 18 with multiple sclerosis.

The chain is built from TRBV3-1 and TRBJ1-2, with D uncertain. V was pared by 5 bases and J by 4 bases, with 17 bases between. This CDR3 comprises 15 residues. CDR1 LGHDT and CDR2 YNNKEL come from the germline V gene (reference sequence). The CDR3 nucleotides read TGTGCCAGCAGCACTGGACCGCAGGTCGGCTATGGCTACACCTTC. Its protein is CASSTGPQVGYGYTF.

This chain connects TRBV20-1 to TRBJ1-6; D unclear. Germline CDR1 reads DFQATT; CDR2 reads SNEGSKA (reference sequence). V lost 3 bases and J lost 8, with 11 bases in between. This CDR3 has 13 residues. The CDR3 is CSASLKSDSPLHF. CDR3 coding DNA: TGCAGTGCTAGCCTCAAGTCGGATTCACCCCTCCACTTT.

The chain links TRBV7-9 to TRBJ2-3; D possibly uses TRBD1 or TRBD2 (6 bases each). CDR1 is SEHNR and CDR2 is FQNEAQ in the germline V gene (reference sequence). The CDR3 is made up of 16 amino acids. V was trimmed by 3 bases and J by 0 bases, leaving 13 bases between them. The CDR3 sequence: CASSFTGATSTDTQYF. The CDR3 region has the DNA TGTGCCAGCAGCTTCACGGGGGCCACTAGCACAGATACGCAGTATTTT.

This clonotype was seen only a few times. The chain employs TRBV21-1 and TRBJ1-5; the table calls TRBD1, which could not be checked here. TRBV21-1 is termed a pseudogene. The CDR3 has 15 residues. In DNA form, the CDR3 reads TGTGCCAGCAGGGTAGAGGGGGCGGTAAATCAGCCCCAGCATTTT. Amino acids: CASRVEGAVNQPQHF.

This clonotype was seen more than once but under ten times. The chain recombines TRBV20-1 with TRBJ1-2, with a possible D match to TRBD1 (6 bases). The ends were cut back, 3 bases at V and 2 bases at J, with 10 bases in the middle. This CDR3 has 13 amino acids. Germline assignment: CDR1 DFQATT and CDR2 SNEGSKA (reference sequence). This chain's CDR3 is CSASDRRNYGYTF. CDR3 in DNA: TGCAGTGCTAGTGACAGGAGAAACTATGGCTACACCTTC.

There are a few counts of this clonotype. The chain is built from TRBV5-1 and TRBJ1-2; 8 bases match TRBD1. The CDR3 is made up of 14 amino acids. The germline CDR1 and CDR2 sequences are SGHRS and YFSETQ. J lost 1 base, V lost 5 bases, and 4 bases had no gene match. The CDR3 nucleotides read TGCGCCAGCAGGAAGACAGGGGTTAACTATGGCTACACCTTC. This sequence encodes CASRKTGVNYGYTF.

The chain is built from TRBV10-3 and TRBJ2-5; D not certain. CDR1 ENHRY and CDR2 SYGVKD come from the germline V gene. Between the trimmed V and J ends, which lost 10 bases and 1 base, there was a span of 10 bases. The CDR3 covers 12 residues. CDR3 DNA: TGTGCCACAGCCGGTCTCCAAGAGACCCAGTACTTC. Translating it yields CATAGLQETQYF.

This clonotype has a count of ten or more. The chain uses TRBV6-5 and TRBJ1-2, with TRBD1 matching 10 bases. The CDR3 has 15 residues. Germline V gene lookup returns CDR1 MNHEY and CDR2 SVGAGI. V dropped 6 bases and J dropped 3; count of bases not matched to a gene: 7. The CDR3 DNA reads as TGTGCCAGCAGACAGGGGGGACAGGGGTACTATGGCTACACCTTC. Protein: CASRQGGQGYYGYTF.